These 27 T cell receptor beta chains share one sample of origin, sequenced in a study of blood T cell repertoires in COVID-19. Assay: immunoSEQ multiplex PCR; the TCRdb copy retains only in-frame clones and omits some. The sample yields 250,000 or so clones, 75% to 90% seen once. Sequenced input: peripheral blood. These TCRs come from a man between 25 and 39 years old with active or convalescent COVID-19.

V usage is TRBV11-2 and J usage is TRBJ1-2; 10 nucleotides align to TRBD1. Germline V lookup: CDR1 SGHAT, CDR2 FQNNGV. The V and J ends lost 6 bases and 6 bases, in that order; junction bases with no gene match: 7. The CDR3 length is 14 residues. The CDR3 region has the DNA TGTGCCAGCAGGAAACTGGGGACAGGGGATGGCTACACCTTC. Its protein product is CASRKLGTGDGYTF.

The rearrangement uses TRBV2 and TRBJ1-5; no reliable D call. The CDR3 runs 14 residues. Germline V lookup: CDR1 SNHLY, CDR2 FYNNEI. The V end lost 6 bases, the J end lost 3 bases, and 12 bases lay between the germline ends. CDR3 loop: CASRVEVSNQPQHF. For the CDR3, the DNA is TGTGCCAGCAGGGTAGAAGTGTCCAATCAGCCCCAGCATTTT.

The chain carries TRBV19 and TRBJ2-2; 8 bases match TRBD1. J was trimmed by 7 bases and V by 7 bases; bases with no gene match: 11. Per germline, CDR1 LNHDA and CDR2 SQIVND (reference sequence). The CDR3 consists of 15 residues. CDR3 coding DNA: TGTGCCAGTAAAAGCGACAGGGGTTTATTCGGGGAGCTGTTTTTT. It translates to CASKSDRGLFGELFF.

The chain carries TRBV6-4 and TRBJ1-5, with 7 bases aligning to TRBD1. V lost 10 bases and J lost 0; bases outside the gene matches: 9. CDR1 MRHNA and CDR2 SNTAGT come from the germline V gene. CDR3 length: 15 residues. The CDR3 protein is CATRTGEYSNQPQHF. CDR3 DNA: TGTGCCACCCGGACAGGCGAATATAGCAATCAGCCCCAGCATTTT.

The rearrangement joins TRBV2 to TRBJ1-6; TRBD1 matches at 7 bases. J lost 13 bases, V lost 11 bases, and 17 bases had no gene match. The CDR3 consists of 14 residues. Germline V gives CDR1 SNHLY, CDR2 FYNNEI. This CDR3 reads CAAWRDSGFPPLHF. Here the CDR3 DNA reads TGTGCCGCCTGGAGGGACAGCGGATTTCCGCCCCTCCACTTT.

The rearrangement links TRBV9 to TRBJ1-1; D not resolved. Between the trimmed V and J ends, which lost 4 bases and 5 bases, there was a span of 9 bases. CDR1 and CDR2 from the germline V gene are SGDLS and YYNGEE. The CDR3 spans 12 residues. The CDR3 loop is CASSPGETEAFF. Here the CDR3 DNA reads TGTGCCAGCAGCCCCGGAGAAACTGAAGCTTTCTTT. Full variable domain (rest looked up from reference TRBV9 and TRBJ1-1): DSGVTQTPKHLITATGQRVTLRCSPRSGDLSVYWYQQSLDQGLQFLIQYYNGEERAKGNILERFSAQQFPDLHSELNLSSLELGDSALYFCASSPGETEAFFGQGTRLTVV.

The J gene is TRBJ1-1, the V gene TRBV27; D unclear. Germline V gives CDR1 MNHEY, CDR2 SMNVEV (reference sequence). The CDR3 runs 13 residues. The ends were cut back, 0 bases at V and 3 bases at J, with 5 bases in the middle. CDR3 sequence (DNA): TGTGCCAGCAGTTTATCGTATTACACTGAAGCTTTCTTT. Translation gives CASSLSYYTEAFF.

CDR3 residues: CAWSATGGNGYTF. The CDR3 coding sequence is TGTGCCTGGAGTGCTACAGGGGGAAATGGCTACACCTTC. The chain combines TRBV30 with TRBJ1-2, with 8 bases aligning to TRBD1. The CDR3 totals 13 residues. In germline, CDR1 is GTSNPN, CDR2 SVGIG (reference sequence). V gave up 1 base and J gave up 6 bases; unmatched junction bases: 4.

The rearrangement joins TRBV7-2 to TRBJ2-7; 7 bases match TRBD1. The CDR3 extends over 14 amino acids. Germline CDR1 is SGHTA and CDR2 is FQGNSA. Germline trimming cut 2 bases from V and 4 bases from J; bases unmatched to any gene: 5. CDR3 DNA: TGTGCCAGCAGCTTAATGACAGGGCAGTACGAGCAGTACTTC. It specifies CASSLMTGQYEQYF.

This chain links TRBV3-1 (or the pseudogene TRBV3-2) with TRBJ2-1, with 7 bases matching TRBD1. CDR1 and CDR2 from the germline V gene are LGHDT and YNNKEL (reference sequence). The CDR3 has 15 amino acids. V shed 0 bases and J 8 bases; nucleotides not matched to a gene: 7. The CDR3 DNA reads TGTGCCAGCAGCCAAGATTACAGGGGCCGGGATGAGCAGTTCTTC. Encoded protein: CASSQDYRGRDEQFF.

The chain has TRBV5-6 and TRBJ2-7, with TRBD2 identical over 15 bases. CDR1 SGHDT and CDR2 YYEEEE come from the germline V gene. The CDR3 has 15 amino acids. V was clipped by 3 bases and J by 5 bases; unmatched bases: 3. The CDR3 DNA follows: TGTGCCAGCAGCTGGGGACTAGCGGGGGGACACGAGCAGTACTTC. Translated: CASSWGLAGGHEQYF.

CDR3 bases: TGTGCCTGGATGGCCGACAGGTATGAAGCTTTCTTT. This codes for CAWMADRYEAFF. This chain connects TRBV30 to TRBJ1-1; tentative D call: TRBD1 (6 bases). The CDR3 is made up of 12 amino acids. The V and J ends lost 4 bases and 7 bases respectively, with 13 bases between them. Germline loops: CDR1 GTSNPN, CDR2 SVGIG (reference sequence).

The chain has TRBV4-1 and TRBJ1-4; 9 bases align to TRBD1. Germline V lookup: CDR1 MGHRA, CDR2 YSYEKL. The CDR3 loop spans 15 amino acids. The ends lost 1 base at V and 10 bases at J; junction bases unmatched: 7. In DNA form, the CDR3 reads TGCGCCAGCAGCCAAGTCGGGACAGGGCGCCGAAAACTGTTTTTT. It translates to CASSQVGTGRRKLFF.

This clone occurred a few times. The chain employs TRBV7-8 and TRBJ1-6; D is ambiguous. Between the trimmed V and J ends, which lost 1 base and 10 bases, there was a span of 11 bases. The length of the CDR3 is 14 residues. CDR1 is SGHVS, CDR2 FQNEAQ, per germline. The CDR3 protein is CASSLVARVSPLHF. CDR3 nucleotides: TGTGCCAGCAGCTTAGTCGCGAGGGTCTCACCCCTCCACTTT.

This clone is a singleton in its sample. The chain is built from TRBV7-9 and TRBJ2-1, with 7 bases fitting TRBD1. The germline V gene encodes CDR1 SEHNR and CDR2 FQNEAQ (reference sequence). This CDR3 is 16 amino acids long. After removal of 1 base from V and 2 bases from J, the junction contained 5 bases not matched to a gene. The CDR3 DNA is TGTGCCAGCAGCTTAGAGGGGGACAGTCCCTACAATGAGCAGTTCTTC. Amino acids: CASSLEGDSPYNEQFF.

In nucleotides, the CDR3 is TGCGCCAGCACCTGGAGTCCGGACAGGGGATTGGGCTCCTACGAGCAGTACTTC. Translation gives CASTWSPDRGLGSYEQYF. This chain uses TRBV5-1 with TRBJ2-7, with TRBD1 identical over 9 bases. CDR3 size: 18 residues. Germline CDR1 reads SGHRS; CDR2 reads YFSETQ. J lost 0 bases, V lost 6 bases, and 16 bases had no gene match.

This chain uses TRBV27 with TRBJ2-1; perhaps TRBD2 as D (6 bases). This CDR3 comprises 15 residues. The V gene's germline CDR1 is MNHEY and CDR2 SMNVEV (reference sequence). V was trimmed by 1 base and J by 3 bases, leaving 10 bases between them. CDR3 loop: CASSLFSGYYNEQFF. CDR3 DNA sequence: TGTGCCAGCAGTTTATTCAGCGGGTACTACAATGAGCAGTTCTTC.

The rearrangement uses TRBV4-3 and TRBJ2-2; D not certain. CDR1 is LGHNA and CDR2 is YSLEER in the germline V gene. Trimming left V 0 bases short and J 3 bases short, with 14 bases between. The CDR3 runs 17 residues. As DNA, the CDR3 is TGCGCCAGCAGCCAAGATGAGGTCGTGGTAGACACCGGGGAGCTGTTTTTT. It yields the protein CASSQDEVVVDTGELFF.

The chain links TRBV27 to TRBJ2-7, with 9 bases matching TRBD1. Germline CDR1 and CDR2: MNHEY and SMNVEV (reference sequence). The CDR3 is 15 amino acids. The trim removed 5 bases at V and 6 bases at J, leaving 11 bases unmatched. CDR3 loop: CASSELQGANLEQYF. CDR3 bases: TGTGCCAGCAGTGAACTACAGGGGGCCAACCTCGAGCAGTACTTC.

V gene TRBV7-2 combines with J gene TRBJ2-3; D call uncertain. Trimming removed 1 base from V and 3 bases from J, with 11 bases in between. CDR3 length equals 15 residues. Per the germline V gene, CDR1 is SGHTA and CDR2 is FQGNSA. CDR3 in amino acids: CASSLGSDTTDTQYF. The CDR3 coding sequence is TGTGCCAGCAGCTTAGGAAGTGATACAACAGATACGCAGTATTTT.

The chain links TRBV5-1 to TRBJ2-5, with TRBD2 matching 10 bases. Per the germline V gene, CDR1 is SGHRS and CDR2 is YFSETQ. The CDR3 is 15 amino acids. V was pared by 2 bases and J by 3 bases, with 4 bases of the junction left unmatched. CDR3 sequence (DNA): TGCGCCAGCAGCTTTGAAGGACTAGCGGAAGAGACCCAGTACTTC. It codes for CASSFEGLAEETQYF.

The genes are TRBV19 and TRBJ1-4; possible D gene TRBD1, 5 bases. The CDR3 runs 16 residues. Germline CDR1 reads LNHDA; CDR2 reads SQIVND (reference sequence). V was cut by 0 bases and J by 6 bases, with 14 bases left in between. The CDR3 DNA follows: TGTGCCAGTAGTATAGATCAGAACCAGGGCTATGAAAAACTGTTTTTT. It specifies CASSIDQNQGYEKLFF.

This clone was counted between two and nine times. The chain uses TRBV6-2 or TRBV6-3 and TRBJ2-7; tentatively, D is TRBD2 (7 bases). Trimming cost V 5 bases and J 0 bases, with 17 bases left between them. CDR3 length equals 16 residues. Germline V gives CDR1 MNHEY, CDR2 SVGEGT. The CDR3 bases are TGTGCCAGCAGTCAACCAGGGGAGGGGAACTCCTACGAGCAGTACTTC. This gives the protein CASSQPGEGNSYEQYF.

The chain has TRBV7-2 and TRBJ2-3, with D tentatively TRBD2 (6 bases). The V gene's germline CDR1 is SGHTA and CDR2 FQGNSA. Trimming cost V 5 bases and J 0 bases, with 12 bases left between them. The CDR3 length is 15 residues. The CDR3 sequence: CASSVGGLSTDTQYF. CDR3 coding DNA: TGTGCCAGCAGCGTGGGGGGACTCAGCACAGATACGCAGTATTTT. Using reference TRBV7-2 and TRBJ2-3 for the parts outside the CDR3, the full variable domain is GAGVSQSPSNKVTEKGKDVELRCDPISGHTALYWYRQSLGQGLEFLIYFQGNSAPDKSGLPSDRFSAERTGGSVSTLTIQRTQQEDSAVYLCASSVGGLSTDTQYFGPGTRLTVL.

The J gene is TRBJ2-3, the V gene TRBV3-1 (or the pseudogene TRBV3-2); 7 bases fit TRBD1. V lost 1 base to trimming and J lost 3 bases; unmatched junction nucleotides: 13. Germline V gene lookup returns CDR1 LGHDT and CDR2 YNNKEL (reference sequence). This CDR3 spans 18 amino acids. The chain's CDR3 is CASSQARGTRKRTDTQYF. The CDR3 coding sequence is TGTGCCAGCAGCCAAGCCAGGGGGACAAGGAAAAGGACAGATACGCAGTATTTT.

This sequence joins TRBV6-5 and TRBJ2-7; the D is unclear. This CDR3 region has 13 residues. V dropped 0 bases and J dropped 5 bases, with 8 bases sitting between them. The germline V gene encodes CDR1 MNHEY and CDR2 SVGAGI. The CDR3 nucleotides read TGTGCCAGCAGTTACTCTCCCCTCCACGAGCAGTACTTC. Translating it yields CASSYSPLHEQYF.

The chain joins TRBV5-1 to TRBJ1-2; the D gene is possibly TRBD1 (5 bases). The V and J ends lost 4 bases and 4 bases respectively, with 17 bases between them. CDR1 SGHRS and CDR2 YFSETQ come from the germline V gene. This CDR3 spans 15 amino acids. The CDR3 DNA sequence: TGCGCCAGCAGCACCGATGGGGGGGAAGGCTATGGCTACACCTTC. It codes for CASSTDGGEGYGYTF.